The entry that follows covers one TCR beta chain sequence. Its specific antigen is unknown. No clone much larger than this one lies a single base away; base qualities are absent. This sample was included in a study of control samples from healthy donors and cancer patients (dated by TCRdb to about 2020). CDR1 and CDR2, looked up from the germline V gene, are SGHRS and YFSETQ. Ends trimmed: V by 1 base, J by 5 bases; bases unmatched to a gene: 4. The CDR3 has 15 amino acids, counting the end cysteine and phenylalanine. The sequence is cut down to CDR3 DNA, 45 bases in frame from base 1. Library creation used the immunoSEQ multiplex PCR assay. TCRdb limited this immuneACCESS table to in-frame rearrangements with V and J called. A share of clones is missing; checked studies link under half to unresolved V genes, and the rest is unexplained. Within this sample are tens of thousands of clones, with more than 85% of them counted one time only. More than 3% of the sample comes from the top ten.

The clonotype comes from a woman in her 50s in good health. The rearranged chain carries TRBV5-1 and TRBJ2-1; TRBD2 lines up with 9 middle nucleotides. The material sequenced was blood. At the DNA level, the sequence is TGCGCCAGCAGCTTGAGGCGGGAGGGGCACAATGAGCAGTTCTTC. It translates as CASSLRREGHNEQFF.